The 9 T cell receptor beta chains below come from one sample, sequenced in a study of neurological immune-mediated disorders. TCRdb analysed the 5' RACE reads with MiXCR anew, one entry per CDR3 protein. Here the sample spans about 58,000 distinct CDR3 sequences, 3% to 4% being singletons. The sequencing sample was made of PBMCs. The source is a woman between 55 and 75 years old with multiple sclerosis.

This clonotype was counted at least ten times. The rearrangement links TRBV5-1 to TRBJ2-5, with D tentatively TRBD2 (6 bases). The ends were cut back, 2 bases at V and 4 bases at J, with 12 bases in the middle. CDR1 and CDR2 (germline): SGHRS, YFSETQ. The CDR3 covers 14 residues. The CDR3 bases are TGCGCCAGCAGCTTATTATCGCGGGGAGAGACCCAGTACTTC. Encoded protein: CASSLLSRGETQYF.

This clonotype came up many times. This chain uses TRBV7-3 with TRBJ2-4, with 8 bases matching TRBD1. CDR1 SGHTA and CDR2 FQGTGA come from the germline V gene. The CDR3 runs to 23 residues. The J segment lost 0 bases and the V segment lost 4 bases, leaving 26 bases of the junction unmatched. CDR3 nucleotide sequence: TGTGCCAGCAGCTGGAATGCGGGACAGGACTCGGATTCTGGGGTCATAGCCAAAAACATTCAGTACTTC. It translates to CASSWNAGQDSDSGVIAKNIQYF.

In its sample, this clonotype was seen many times. The V gene is TRBV12-3 or TRBV12-4, the J gene TRBJ2-7, with D possibly TRBD2 on 5 matching bases. Trimming pared 4 bases from V and 6 bases from J, leaving 10 bases between. This CDR3 has 12 amino acids. This CDR3 is CASSSPRGEQYF. In DNA, the CDR3 is TGTGCCAGCAGTTCACCCCGGGGCGAGCAGTACTTC.

There are many counts of this clonotype. The chain links TRBV20-1 to TRBJ2-5; 14 nucleotides agree with TRBD2. The junction had 5 bases not matched to a gene; V was cut back by 4 bases and J by 4 bases. Germline lookup yields CDR1 DFQATT and CDR2 SNEGSKA (reference sequence). The CDR3 loop spans 15 amino acids. CDR3 nucleotides: TGCAGTGCTACGACTAGCGGGGGGGCCGGAGAGACCCAGTACTTC. This codes for CSATTSGGAGETQYF.

The table lists this clonotype with many counts. The chain combines TRBV20-1 with TRBJ2-5, with a weak D call TRBD2 (5 bases). In germline, CDR1 is DFQATT, CDR2 SNEGSKA (reference sequence). Trimming pared 3 bases from V and 7 bases from J, leaving 15 bases between. The CDR3 has 13 amino acids. The CDR3 coding sequence is TGCAGTGCTAGTCCTGGGAGCCGAATGACCCAGTACTTC. The encoded protein is CSASPGSRMTQYF.

This clonotype was observed at least ten times. The chain carries TRBV5-6 and TRBJ2-2; D is uncertain. The V end was cut by 2 bases, the J end by 6 bases, with 5 bases between. In germline, CDR1 is SGHDT, CDR2 YYEEEE. CDR3 size: 12 residues. The CDR3 spells CASSLGPGELFF. The DNA for the CDR3 is TGTGCCAGCAGCTTAGGTCCCGGGGAGCTGTTTTTT.

Ten or more counts support this clonotype. This chain connects TRBV7-2 to TRBJ2-7, with 8 bases fitting TRBD1. CDR1 is SGHTA, CDR2 FQGNSA, per germline. Germline trimming cut 5 bases from V and 6 bases from J; bases unmatched to any gene: 6. This CDR3 region has 13 residues. Written as DNA, the CDR3 is TGTGCCAGCAGCGACAGGGGTGGGCGCGAGCAGTACTTC. Translated, it gives CASSDRGGREQYF.

The sample holds many counts of this clonotype. The chain couples TRBV4-1 to TRBJ1-3, with D unclear. V was trimmed by 0 bases and J by 0 bases, leaving 6 bases between them. The CDR3 loop spans 15 amino acids. Germline V gene lookup returns CDR1 MGHRA and CDR2 YSYEKL. The CDR3 DNA reads TGCGCCAGCAGCCAAGATTGGGGCTCTGGAAACACCATATATTTT. Residues: CASSQDWGSGNTIYF.

This clonotype was seen ten or more times. The chain links TRBV2 to TRBJ2-1, with D possibly matching TRBD2 (6 bases). This CDR3 is built from 14 residues. V lost 7 bases and J lost 7, with 17 bases in between. Looked up from germline, CDR1 is SNHLY and CDR2 is FYNNEI. The CDR3 nucleotides read TGTGCCAGCAAAAAAAGACGGGACTTGAATGAGCAGTTCTTC. Protein product: CASKKRRDLNEQFF.